The present entry profiles one T cell receptor beta chain with its context. Its target is unknown. Treatment indicated: approximately 10-day PBMC culture with coronavirus spike peptide pools or control peptides (ViraFEST assay). After expanding antigen-specific T cells with peptide pools, ViraFEST sequenced their TCRs. The record originates from a study of vaccination and CD4 T cells after COVID-19. Overall study results and limits: Convalescent patients displayed spike mono-reactivity in 304 of 307 vaccine-specific clones.

Cultured CD4+ T cells had their DNA profiled by the Oncomine TCR Beta short-read assay. In this case, cultured CD4+ T cells provided the extracted genomic DNA. TCRdb processed the PCR reads anew with MiXCR; each CDR3 protein has one entry. There are about 13,000 distinct CDR3 sequences in the sample; around 61% occur only once, and over 12% lies in the top ten. The CDR3 contains 14 residues. V lost 3 bases and J 0 bases, leaving 3 bases between the germline ends. Sequencing was done on a sample of CD4+ T cells from blood, cultured in vitro. This TCR was recovered from a human donor who had recovered from COVID-19. The chain employs TRBV12-3 or TRBV12-4 and TRBJ2-6; D is uncertain. CDR3 in DNA: TGTGCCAGCAGTTTCCGCTCTGGGGCCAACGTCCTGACTTTC. Its translation is CASSFRSGANVLTF.